The 13 T cell receptor beta chains below all came from one sample that was sequenced in a study of identical twins. TCRdb reprocessed the 5' RACE reads via MiXCR and lists one record per CDR3 protein. Of 1.5 million to 2 million distinct CDR3 sequences listed, about 32% are singletons. Sequenced: cord blood. These receptors were taken from a newborn girl in good health.

This clonotype was picked up a small number of times. The chain links TRBV27 to TRBJ2-6, with unresolved D. Between the trimmed V and J ends, which lost 8 bases and 9 bases, there was a span of 17 bases. The CDR3 contains 14 residues. Germline CDR1 and CDR2: MNHEY and SMNVEV (reference sequence). CDR3 residues: CASCYSDTVNVLTF. The CDR3 DNA reads TGTGCCAGCTGCTACTCAGACACGGTCAACGTCCTGACTTTC.

The chain uses TRBV10-2 and TRBJ2-3; 7 bases line up with TRBD2. The CDR3 has 15 residues. Germline assignment: CDR1 WSHSY and CDR2 SAAADI. V gave up 4 bases and J gave up 4 bases; unmatched junction bases: 8. The CDR3 here is CASSGNGGKADTQYF. DNA for the CDR3: TGCGCCAGCAGTGGAAACGGGGGGAAGGCAGATACGCAGTATTTT.

This clonotype was recorded a few times. The chain is built from TRBV3-1 and TRBJ2-1, with 16 bases fitting TRBD2. The CDR3 spans 24 residues. The germline CDR1 and CDR2 sequences are LGHDT and YNNKEL (reference sequence). Trimming at V came to 2 bases and at J to 4 bases, leaving 23 bases not matched to a gene. The CDR3 DNA reads as TGTGCCAGCAGCCAATCTCGCCCCGGACAGGAGGGACTAGCGGGAGGGCGAACATACAATGAGCAGTTCTTC. Residues: CASSQSRPGQEGLAGGRTYNEQFF.

The CDR3 reads CAIKGQGAGEQYF. As DNA, the CDR3 is TGTGCCATCAAAGGACAGGGGGCGGGGGAGCAGTACTTC. The chain carries TRBV10-3 and TRBJ2-4; 11 bases are a match to TRBD1. The V segment lost 7 bases and the J segment 13 bases; nucleotides outside the gene matches: 9. Germline lookup yields CDR1 ENHRY and CDR2 SYGVKD. The CDR3 has 13 residues.

A few counts support this clonotype. CDR3 sequence reads: CASSLAMILSQSTEAFF. CDR3 nucleotides: TGTGCCAGCAGCTTAGCGATGATATTATCACAGTCCACTGAAGCTTTCTTT. This chain uses TRBV7-9 with TRBJ1-1; D is ambiguous. CDR1 is SEHNR and CDR2 is FQNEAQ in the germline V gene (reference sequence). The CDR3 consists of 17 residues. Trimming cost V 0 bases and J 4 bases, with 18 bases left between them.

The genes are TRBV6-6 and TRBJ2-1; maybe TRBD2 (5 bases). Trimming took off 4 bases at V and 0 bases at J, with 16 bases between the two ends. The length of the CDR3 is 17 residues. Per germline, CDR1 MNHNY and CDR2 SVGAGI (reference sequence). CDR3 protein: CASSSEPNSVSYNEQFF. CDR3 nucleotide sequence: TGTGCCAGCAGTTCCGAACCGAATAGCGTCTCCTACAATGAGCAGTTCTTC.

Only a few counts were recorded for this clonotype. The chain couples TRBV18 to TRBJ2-5; D possibly corresponds to TRBD1 (6 bases). Germline CDR1 is KGHSH and CDR2 is LQKENI. V lost 2 bases, J lost 2 bases, and 9 bases lay in between. The CDR3 runs 14 residues. The CDR3 spells CASSPTGIQETQYF. The CDR3 DNA reads as TGTGCCAGCTCACCAACAGGGATACAAGAGACCCAGTACTTC.

The chain combines TRBV20-1 with TRBJ2-5; TRBD2 matches at 12 bases. The CDR3 is made up of 17 amino acids. Per the germline V gene, CDR1 is DFQATT and CDR2 is SNEGSKA (reference sequence). V shed 0 bases, J shed 11 bases, and the junction held 16 bases outside the gene matches. CDR3: CSARDPTSGGLWDEQYF. The CDR3, as DNA: TGCAGTGCTAGAGATCCGACTAGCGGGGGCCTTTGGGATGAGCAGTACTTC.

This chain links TRBV10-3 with TRBJ2-7; tentatively, D is TRBD1 (6 bases). This CDR3 region has 13 residues. Per germline, CDR1 ENHRY and CDR2 SYGVKD. V was trimmed by 8 bases and J by 0 bases, leaving 11 bases between them. The CDR3 nucleotides are TGTGCCATCCTCCCGGACAGCTCCTACGAGCAGTACTTC. It is translated as CAILPDSSYEQYF.

In this sample, this clonotype turned up a few times. The J gene is TRBJ2-1, the V gene TRBV20-1; D not certain. V was clipped by 4 bases and J by 0 bases, with 10 bases between them. Per germline, CDR1 DFQATT and CDR2 SNEGSKA (reference sequence). The CDR3 runs 14 residues. The CDR3 spells CSATTPSSYNEQFF. The CDR3 region has the DNA TGCAGTGCTACAACCCCGAGCTCCTACAATGAGCAGTTCTTC.

The chain uses TRBV20-1 and TRBJ2-5; 7 bases match TRBD2. CDR3 length equals 14 residues. Trimming at V came to 0 bases and at J to 4 bases, leaving 5 bases not matched to a gene. Germline loops: CDR1 DFQATT, CDR2 SNEGSKA (reference sequence). The CDR3 here is CSARDSRGTETQYF. In nucleotides, the CDR3 is TGCAGTGCTAGAGATTCGCGGGGGACAGAGACCCAGTACTTC.

The gene calls are TRBV10-3 and TRBJ1-1, with D unclear. Germline-derived CDR1 and CDR2 are ENHRY and SYGVKD. Trimming took 7 bases from V and 0 from J, leaving 9 bases between them. The CDR3 runs 13 residues. The CDR3 region is CAITSDMNTEAFF. CDR3 nucleotides: TGTGCCATCACCTCCGACATGAACACTGAAGCTTTCTTT.

The V and J genes are TRBV2 and TRBJ1-1, with TRBD1 as a possible D gene (5 bases). V lost 8 bases, J lost 8 bases, and 15 bases lay in between. The length of the CDR3 is 12 residues. The germline V gene encodes CDR1 SNHLY and CDR2 FYNNEI. The CDR3 DNA is TGTGCCAGCGCGGGACTCCCTCAGGAAGCTTTCTTT. It is translated as CASAGLPQEAFF. The whole variable domain, filled in from reference TRBV2 and TRBJ1-1, reads EPEVTQTPSHQVTQMGQEVILRCVPISNHLYFYWYRQILGQKVEFLVSFYNNEISEKSEIFDDQFSVERPDGSNFTLKIRSTKLEDSAMYFCASAGLPQEAFFGQGTRLTVV.